This TCR beta chain was recorded in a study of beta chain features in type 1 diabetes. The wider study: Healthy donors and patients had similar age, gender and cell yields. Across every sample, roughly 100 million sorted cells were examined in total.

CD45RO/CCR7/CD25/CD127/CD95/CD27 separated CD4+ naive, central memory, regulatory and stem cell-like memory cells by sorting. This CDR3 has 13 residues. Germline-derived CDR1 and CDR2 are SGHNT and YYREEE (reference sequence). Concerning this clone: Its matching antigen is unknown. One end of the junction fails to match germline, which may point to a read error.

Expressed TCRB transcripts were sequenced after all isolated RNA was converted to cDNA. Each sample of naive, central memory or regulatory T cells had, on average, about 3.57 million reads. Clones were read by immunoSEQ multiplex PCR, and TCRdb kept only the in-frame ones, dropping some. The data hold around 97,000 clones, with 25% to 35% observed a single time. Study-wide results and limits: A moderate, significant TCRB CDR3 shortening appeared in type 1 diabetes across four CD4+ subsets.

The sample was central memory CD4+ T cells from blood. The TCR comes from a woman under 30 with type 1 diabetes. V usage is TRBV5-4 and J usage is TRBJ2-1; TRBD2 matches at 12 bases. CDR3 sequence (DNA): TGCGCCAGCAGCCAAGAGACTAGCGGGGGGCAGTTCTTC. It specifies CASSQETSGGQFF.